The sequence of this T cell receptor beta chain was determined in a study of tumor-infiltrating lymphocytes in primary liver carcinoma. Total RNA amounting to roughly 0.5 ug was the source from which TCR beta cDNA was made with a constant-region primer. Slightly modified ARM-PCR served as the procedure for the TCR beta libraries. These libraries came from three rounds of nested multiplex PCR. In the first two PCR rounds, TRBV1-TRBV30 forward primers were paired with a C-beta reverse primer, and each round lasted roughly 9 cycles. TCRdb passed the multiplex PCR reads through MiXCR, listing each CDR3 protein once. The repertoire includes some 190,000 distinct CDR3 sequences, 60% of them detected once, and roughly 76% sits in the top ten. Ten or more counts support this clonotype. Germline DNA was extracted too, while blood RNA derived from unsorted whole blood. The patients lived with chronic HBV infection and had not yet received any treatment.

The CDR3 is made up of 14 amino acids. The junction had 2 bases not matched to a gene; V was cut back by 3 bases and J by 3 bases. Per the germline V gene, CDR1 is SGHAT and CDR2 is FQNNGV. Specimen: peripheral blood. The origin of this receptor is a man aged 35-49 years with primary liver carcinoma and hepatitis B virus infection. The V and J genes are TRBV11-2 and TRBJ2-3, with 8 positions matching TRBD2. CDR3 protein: CASSLASGTDTQYF. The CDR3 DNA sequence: TGTGCCAGCAGCTTGGCTAGCGGGACAGATACGCAGTATTTT.